This is a list of T cell receptor beta chains from one sample in a study of beta chain features in type 1 diabetes. TCRdb's table, derived via immunoSEQ multiplex PCR, lists solely in-frame clones and lacks some. The sample lists 250,000 to 400,000 clones; approximately 14% were seen once. Sequenced sample: central memory CD4+ T cells from blood. The receptor set was obtained from a man aged 25 to 40 in good health. CDR3s include the opening cysteine and the closing phenylalanine or tryptophan. D genes are given only for firm matches. The size of a clone is reported for some rows only, either as once, few or many, or as a class for expanded clones.

D,J,V,size,DNA,CDR3
-,TRBJ2-2,TRBV7-8,few,TGTGCCAGCAGCTCGACCGGGCTCACCGGGGAGCTGTTTTTT,CASSSTGLTGELFF
TRBD1,TRBJ2-3,TRBV19,-,TGTGCCAGTAGTATCCCGGGACAGCCCACAGATACGCAGTATTTT,CASSIPGQPTDTQYF
TRBD1,TRBJ1-2,TRBV29-1,few,TGCAGCGTTGAAGAAAATGCCGACAGGGCTAACTATGGCTACACCTTC,CSVEENADRANYGYTF
-,TRBJ1-4,TRBV5-4,few,TGTGCCAGCAGCTTTGGCGGGAGGGACGAAAAACTGTTTTTT,CASSFGGRDEKLFF
-,TRBJ1-1,TRBV5-1,-,TGCGCCAGCAGCTTGTCTTTCAGGGGAGGCCGAATAATGAACACTGAAGCTTTCTTT,CASSLSFRGGRIMNTEAFF
-,TRBJ1-2,TRBV6-5,-,TGTGCCACCGAGGGGTCGGAAACAGGGTCCTATGGCTACACCTTC,CATEGSETGSYGYTF
-,TRBJ1-1,TRBV4-3,-,TGCGCCAGCAGCCAAGCTCTCTCCGGGGGGTTGAACACTGAAGCTTTCTTT,CASSQALSGGLNTEAFF
TRBD1,TRBJ1-5,TRBV7-2,few,TGTGCCAGCAGCTTGGACAGGGGGCGTGAGCAGCCCCAGCATTTT,CASSLDRGREQPQHF
-,TRBJ2-2,TRBV4-3,few,TGCGCCAGCAGCCAAGCTCATCACGCCGGGGAGCTGTTTTTT,CASSQAHHAGELFF
-,TRBJ2-7,TRBV18,many,TGTGCCAGCTCACCTCGGGGGATCAACGAGCAGTACTTC,CASSPRGINEQYF
TRBD2,TRBJ2-1,TRBV19,-,TGTGCCAGTAGTATTTCTAGCGGGGGCAATGAGCAGTTCTTC,CASSISSGGNEQFF
-,TRBJ2-2,TRBV6-1,-,TGTGCCAGCAGTCCCGGACAGTTGAACACCGGGGAGCTGTTTTTT,CASSPGQLNTGELFF
-,TRBJ1-5,TRBV5-6,-,TGTGCCAGCAGCTTGGGACAGTTTTATCAGCCCCAGCATTTT,CASSLGQFYQPQHF
-,TRBJ2-5,TRBV5-1,many,TGCGCCAGCAGCTTGTCCCTCGGTGAAGGCCCGGGCGACTTC,CASSLSLGEGPGDF
-,TRBJ1-5,TRBV7-2,few,TGTGCCAGCAGCTTAGGAGGGTTGGGTCAGCCCCAGCATTTT,CASSLGGLGQPQHF
-,TRBJ1-2,TRBV7-8,-,TGTGCCAGCAGCTTAGGGCAGGGCCGAGCGCCAGGTGGTTATGGCTACACCTTC,CASSLGQGRAPGGYGYTF
-,TRBJ1-1,TRBV5-1,many,TGCGCCAGCAGCGGGGGGACAATGGGCACTGAAGCTTTCTTT,CASSGGTMGTEAFF
-,TRBJ2-5,TRBV11-2,few,TGTGCCAGCAGCTTAGGAGGGGCTGGGTCTGGGGAGACCCAGTACTTC,CASSLGGAGSGETQYF
-,TRBJ1-4,TRBV5-4,-,TGCGCCAGCAGCCTAGATACAGGGCACGAAAAACTGTTTTTT,CASSLDTGHEKLFF
TRBD2,TRBJ2-2,TRBV5-1,few,TGCGCCAGCAGCTCCTCGTTAGCGGGAGGTAACGGGGAGCTGTTTTTT,CASSSSLAGGNGELFF
-,TRBJ1-2,TRBV6-5,few,TGTGCCAGCAGAGCCACGGGGACCTTCTATGGCTACACCTTC,CASRATGTFYGYTF
-,TRBJ2-5,TRBV7-2,-,TGTGCCAGTAGCTTAATCCACCGAGAGACCCAGTACTTC,CASSLIHRETQYF
TRBD1,TRBJ1-2,TRBV10-3,-,TGTGCCATCGCACAGGGGGCGGACTATGGCTACACCTTC,CAIAQGADYGYTF
TRBD1,TRBJ2-7,TRBV27,-,TGTGCCAGCAGGGGACAGGGTAGATACGAGCAGTACTTC,CASRGQGRYEQYF
-,TRBJ1-4,TRBV7-3,-,TGTGCCAGCAGCTGGGCCGGGGAAAAACTGTTTTTT,CASSWAGEKLFF
-,TRBJ1-1,TRBV6-6,few,TGTGCCAGCAGCAAGGACACGGGAGTGTTTTCTGAAGCTTTCTTT,CASSKDTGVFSEAFF
-,TRBJ2-7,TRBV9,-,TGTGCCAGCAGCGAGGCAACAGGGCAGTCCTACGAGCAGTACTTC,CASSEATGQSYEQYF
-,TRBJ1-2,TRBV5-4,many,TGTGCCAGCAGCAGAGCCGGACGGGCGGACTATGGCTACACCTTC,CASSRAGRADYGYTF
-,TRBJ1-5,TRBV2,-,TGTGCCAGCAGTGATACAGGAGGCAATCAGCCCCAGCATTTT,CASSDTGGNQPQHF
-,TRBJ1-5,TRBV21-1,few,TGTGCCAGCAGCTCGACAGGGACTAGCAATCAGCCCCAGCATTTT,CASSSTGTSNQPQHF
TRBD1,TRBJ1-2,TRBV7-2,few,TGTGCCAGCAGGGAATCCGGGACAGGACCTAACTATGGCTACACCTTC,CASRESGTGPNYGYTF
-,TRBJ1-2,TRBV7-2,-,TGTGCCAGCAGCTGGCGGGCCGAGAACTATGGCTACACCTTC,CASSWRAENYGYTF
TRBD2,TRBJ2-7,TRBV2,many,TGTGCCAGCAGTCCGACTAGCGGGAGCTCCTACGAGCAGTACTTC,CASSPTSGSSYEQYF
-,TRBJ2-7,TRBV6-6,few,TGTGCCAGCAGGGGGAGGGGGGAACACTACGAGCAGTACTTC,CASRGRGEHYEQYF
-,TRBJ2-1,TRBV5-6,few,TGTGCCAGCAGCTTGGGTGGAGGGCCCTTAAACAATGAGCAGTTCTTC,CASSLGGGPLNNEQFF